This TCR beta chain appears in the sequencing data of a study of shared clonotypes between healthy human individuals. Data came from immunoSEQ multiplex PCR; TCRdb stores just in-frame clones and leaves some out. The data show roughly 700,000 clones, 90% seen once. CDR1 is LGHNA, CDR2 YSLEER, per germline. The CDR3 runs to 15 residues. V lost 0 bases to trimming and J lost 1 base, with 9 bases between them. The chain has TRBV4-3 and TRBJ1-1, with unresolved D. The receptor comes from a man between 18 and 29 years old in good health. Some clones in this sample may be carry-over from other donors' samples. Sequencing was carried out using memory CD8+ T cells from PBMCs. Subset noted: CD45RO+ cells pooled with CCR7-negative TemRA cells. The CDR3 sequence: CASSQEGWGNTEAFF. The CDR3 DNA reads TGCGCCAGCAGCCAAGAGGGCTGGGGGAACACTGAAGCTTTCTTT.